This T cell receptor beta chain was obtained from a study of human T cells and chemical hapten exposure. Time point meaning: healthy volunteer bleed at 2 weeks. Unfractionated whole blood served as the source for total RNA extraction. A single record per CDR3 protein comes from TCRdb applying MiXCR to the RACE reads. Of 100,000 to 150,000 distinct CDR3 sequences listed, approximately 8.3% are singletons. The CDR3 totals 15 residues. Germline V gene lookup returns CDR1 MGHRA and CDR2 YSYEKL. The ends were cut back, 0 bases at V and 4 bases at J, with 12 bases in the middle. A few counts support this clonotype.

Sequenced input: whole blood. This chain connects TRBV4-1 to TRBJ1-1; the D is unclear. The clonotype originates from a male donor in good health. Some clones in this sample may be carry-over from other donors' samples. For the CDR3, the DNA is TGCGCCAGCAGCCAAGATCCTCAACCGGGCACTGAAGCTTTCTTT. Protein sequence: CASSQDPQPGTEAFF.